This T cell receptor beta chain emerged from a study of blood T cells in healthy people across ages. This clonotype was recorded a few times. Through a sample-barcoded 5' primer and a J-beta primer mix, a second PCR was run for about 6 to 12 cycles. TCRdb fed the 5' RACE reads into MiXCR, producing one record per CDR3 protein. The sample has roughly 1.7 million distinct CDR3 sequences, roughly a third seen once; the top ten hold roughly 10%. The material sequenced was blood. The TCR originated in a woman aged 25 to 39 in good health.

The CDR3 spells CAISGTSGGKPRETQYF. CDR3 sequence (DNA): TGTGCCATCAGTGGGACTAGCGGGGGCAAACCACGGGAGACCCAGTACTTC. The genes are TRBV10-3 and TRBJ2-5; 13 bases are a match to TRBD2. V trimming: 4 bases; J trimming: 5 bases; junction bases outside the gene matches: 10. Germline values: CDR1 ENHRY, CDR2 SYGVKD. The CDR3 length is 17 residues.